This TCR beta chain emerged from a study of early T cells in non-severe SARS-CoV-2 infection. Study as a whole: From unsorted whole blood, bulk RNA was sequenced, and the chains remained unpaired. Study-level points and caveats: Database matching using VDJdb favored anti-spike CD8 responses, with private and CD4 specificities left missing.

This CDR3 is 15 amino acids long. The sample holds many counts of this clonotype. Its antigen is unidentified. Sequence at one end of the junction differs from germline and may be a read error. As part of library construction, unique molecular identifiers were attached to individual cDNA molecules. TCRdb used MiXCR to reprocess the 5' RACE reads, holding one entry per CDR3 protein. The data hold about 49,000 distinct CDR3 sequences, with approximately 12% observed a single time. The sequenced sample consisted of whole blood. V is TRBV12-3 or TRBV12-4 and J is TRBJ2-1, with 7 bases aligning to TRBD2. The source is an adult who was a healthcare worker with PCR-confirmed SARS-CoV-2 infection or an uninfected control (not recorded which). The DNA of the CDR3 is TGTGCCAGCAGCTTAGCGGGTTTGACGGTCAATGAGCAGTTCTTC. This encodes CASSLAGLTVNEQFF.